This TCR beta chain stems from a study of blood T cell repertoires in COVID-19. Per the authors' pipeline: For nucleated cells, counts were estimated from reference gene primer amplification. The assay was immunoSEQ multiplex PCR, and TCRdb's table has in-frame clones only and misses some. For V, J and clone size, that table is used; D and trimming come from the DNA. The table shows a few hundred thousand clones, with 83% occurring only once. Per the germline V gene, CDR1 is SQVTM and CDR2 is ANQGSEA. CDR3 size: 12 residues. With V trimmed by 7 bases and J by 8 bases, 7 bases remained unmatched. This clone was counted a few times.

This receptor was identified in a man in his fifties or sixties who had recovered from COVID-19. The rearrangement links TRBV29-1 to TRBJ2-1, with 8 nucleotides matching TRBD1. The sequencing input was peripheral blood. CDR3 in amino acids: CSGTGQGDEQFF. Written as DNA, the CDR3 is TGCAGCGGGACCGGACAGGGCGATGAGCAGTTCTTC.